Listed here is a single T cell receptor beta chain. Its target is unknown. A much more abundant neighbour one base away suggests this may be a read error. The time point here: sample taken at primary tumor resection. A total of under 80 untreated early-stage non-small cell lung cancer patients served as donors. From germline, CDR1 is SGHRS and CDR2 YFSETQ. The CDR3 contains 15 residues. The data were taken from a study of spatial heterogeneity in lung cancer. As for the study in general: Strong correlation linked TCR transcript counts in tumor regions to a T cell module score derived from matched bulk RNA-seq. Study results and caveats: There was tracking of ubiquitous and regional nonsynonymous mutations by the respective counts of ubiquitous and regional expanded TCRs. The number of expanded tumor alpha and beta chains correlated with mutation number.

Via MiXCR, TCRdb re-called the 5' RACE reads, giving one row per CDR3 protein. In the table there are around 100,000 distinct CDR3 sequences, 4.4% of which are singletons. This sample comprised lung tumor tissue, obtained at surgery. The J gene is TRBJ2-7, the V gene TRBV5-1, with a tentative D call TRBD1 (6 bases). The sequence was collected from a male donor with early-stage non-small cell lung cancer. The CDR3 region is CASSLALRGTYKQYF. For the CDR3, the DNA is TGCGCCAGCAGCTTGGCCCTCAGGGGAACCTACAAGCAGTACTTC.